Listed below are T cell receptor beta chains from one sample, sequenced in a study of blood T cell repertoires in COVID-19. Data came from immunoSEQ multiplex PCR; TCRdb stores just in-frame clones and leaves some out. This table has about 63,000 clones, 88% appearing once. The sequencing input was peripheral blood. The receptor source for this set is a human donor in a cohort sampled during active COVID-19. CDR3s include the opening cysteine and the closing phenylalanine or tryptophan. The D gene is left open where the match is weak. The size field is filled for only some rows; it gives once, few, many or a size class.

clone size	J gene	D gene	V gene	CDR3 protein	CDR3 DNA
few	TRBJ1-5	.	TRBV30	CAWSLARSNQPQHF	TGTGCCTGGAGTCTGGCGAGGAGCAATCAGCCCCAGCATTTT
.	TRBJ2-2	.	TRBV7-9	CASSPQGARGTGELFF	TGTGCCAGCAGCCCACAGGGCGCGCGTGGCACCGGGGAGCTGTTTTTT
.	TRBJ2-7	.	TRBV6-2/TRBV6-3	CASSYSSSYEQYF	TGTGCCAGCAGTTACTCCAGCTCCTACGAGCAGTACTTC
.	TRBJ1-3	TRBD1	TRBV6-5	CASSYSVTGVGNTIYF	TGTGCCAGCAGTTACTCGGTGACAGGGGTAGGAAACACCATATATTTT
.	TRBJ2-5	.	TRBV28	CASSRIGGYQETQYF	TGTGCCAGCAGTCGTATTGGGGGGTACCAAGAGACCCAGTACTTC
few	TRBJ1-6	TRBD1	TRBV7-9	CASSSGQGVSPLHF	TGTGCCAGCAGCTCGGGACAGGGGGTTTCACCCCTCCACTTT
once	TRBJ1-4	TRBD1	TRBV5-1	CASSLGTAYEKLFF	TGCGCCAGCAGCCTGGGGACAGCCTATGAAAAACTGTTTTTT
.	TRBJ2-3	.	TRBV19	CASSIGVGRGGPDTQYF	TGTGCCAGTAGTATAGGAGTGGGCAGGGGAGGGCCAGATACGCAGTATTTT
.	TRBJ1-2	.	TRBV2	CASKSGRVIYGYTF	TGTGCCAGCAAGTCGGGCAGGGTGATCTATGGCTACACCTTC
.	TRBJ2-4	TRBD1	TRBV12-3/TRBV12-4	CASSLGQGNIQYF	TGTGCCAGCAGTTTAGGACAGGGAAACATTCAGTACTTC
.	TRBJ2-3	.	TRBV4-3	CASSQPGGAPVKPVSTDTQYF	TGCGCCAGCAGCCAACCCGGGGGTGCACCCGTTAAACCCGTTAGCACAGATACGCAGTATTTT
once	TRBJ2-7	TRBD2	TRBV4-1	CASSQDFLAGAVYEQYF	TGCGCCAGCAGCCAAGATTTCCTAGCGGGAGCAGTCTACGAGCAGTACTTC
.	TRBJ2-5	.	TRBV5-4	CASSLKATEETQYF	TGTGCCAGCAGCTTGAAGGCGACAGAAGAGACCCAGTACTTC
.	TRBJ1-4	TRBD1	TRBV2	CASRTPGTGFSNEKLFF	TGTGCCAGCAGAACGCCCGGGACAGGGTTTTCTAATGAAAAACTGTTTTTT
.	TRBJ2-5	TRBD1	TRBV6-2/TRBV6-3	CASSRGRETQYF	TGTGCCAGCAGTAGGGGGCGAGAGACCCAGTACTTC
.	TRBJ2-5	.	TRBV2	CASSGTAQETQYF	TGTGCCAGCAGTGGGACAGCCCAAGAGACCCAGTACTTC
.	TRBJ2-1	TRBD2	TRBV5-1	CASSLGASGSYNEQFF	TGCGCCAGCAGCTTGGGAGCTAGCGGGAGTTACAATGAGCAGTTCTTC
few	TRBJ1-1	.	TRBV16	CASSQSGGRRNTEAFF	TGTGCCAGCAGCCAATCTGGCGGCAGAAGGAACACTGAAGCTTTCTTT
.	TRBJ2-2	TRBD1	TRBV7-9	CASSPTGVNTGELFF	TGTGCCAGCAGCCCGACAGGGGTCAACACCGGGGAGCTGTTTTTT
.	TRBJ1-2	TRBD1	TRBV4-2	CASSPDREYGYTF	TGTGCCAGCAGCCCGGACAGGGAATATGGCTACACCTTC
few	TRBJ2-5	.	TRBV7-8	CASSRFSDIQEETQYF	TGTGCCAGCAGCCGGTTCTCCGACATCCAAGAAGAGACCCAGTACTTC
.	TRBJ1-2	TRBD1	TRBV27	CASSRWDRGYGYTF	TGTGCCAGCAGTCGCTGGGACAGGGGATATGGCTACACCTTC
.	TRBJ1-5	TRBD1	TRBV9	CASSVDAGDRGTSNQPQHF	TGTGCCAGCAGCGTAGATGCCGGGGACAGGGGGACTAGCAATCAGCCCCAGCATTTT
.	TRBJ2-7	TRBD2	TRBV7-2	CASSFNGGKQYF	TGTGCCAGCAGCTTCAACGGGGGGAAGCAGTACTTC
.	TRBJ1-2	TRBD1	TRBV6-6	CASRTKGQGADGYTF	TGTGCCAGCAGAACCAAAGGACAGGGGGCTGACGGCTACACCTTC
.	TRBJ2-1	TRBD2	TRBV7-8	CASSVSGRAWDEQFF	TGTGCCAGCAGCGTCAGCGGGAGGGCCTGGGATGAGCAGTTCTTC
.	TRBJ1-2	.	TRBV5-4	CASGESFNYGYTF	TGTGCCAGCGGGGAGAGTTTTAACTATGGCTACACCTTC
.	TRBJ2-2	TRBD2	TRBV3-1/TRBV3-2	CASSLRGTRNTGELFF	TGTGCCAGCAGCCTTCGAGGGACTAGGAACACCGGGGAGCTGTTTTTT
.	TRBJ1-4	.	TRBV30	CAWSRYSRGSEKLFF	TGTGCCTGGAGTAGGTACTCCCGGGGGAGTGAAAAACTGTTTTTT
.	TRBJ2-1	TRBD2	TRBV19	CASTAGPGRAEQFF	TGTGCCAGTACAGCCGGGCCCGGGAGGGCTGAGCAGTTCTTC
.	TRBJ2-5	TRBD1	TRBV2	CASSRDRGNRETQYF	TGTGCCAGCAGTCGGGACAGGGGTAATCGAGAGACCCAGTACTTC
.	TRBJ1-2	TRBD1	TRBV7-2	CASSLFGQDYGYTF	TGTGCCAGCAGCTTATTCGGACAGGACTATGGCTACACCTTC
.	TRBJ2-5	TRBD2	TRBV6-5	CASSKTGLVGETQYF	TGTGCCAGCAGTAAGACCGGACTAGTGGGAGAGACCCAGTACTTC
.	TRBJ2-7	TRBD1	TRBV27	CASLPRGTGGDEQYF	TGTGCCAGCTTGCCGAGGGGGACAGGAGGAGACGAGCAGTACTTC
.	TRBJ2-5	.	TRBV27	CASSRPGETQYF	TGTGCCAGCAGTCGACCGGGAGAGACCCAGTACTTC
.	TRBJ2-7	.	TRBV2	CASSDRFYEQYF	TGTGCCAGCAGTGATCGGTTCTACGAGCAGTACTTC
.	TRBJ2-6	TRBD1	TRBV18	CASSPGQGALGANVLTF	TGTGCCAGCTCACCGGGACAGGGGGCGCTTGGGGCCAACGTCCTGACTTTC
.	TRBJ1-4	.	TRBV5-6	CASSFGPGATNEKLFF	TGTGCCAGCAGCTTTGGTCCGGGGGCAACTAATGAAAAACTGTTTTTT
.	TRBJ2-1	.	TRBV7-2	CASSLVSGGSNEQFF	TGTGCCAGCAGCTTAGTTAGCGGTGGGAGCAATGAGCAGTTCTTC